This passage covers 28 T cell receptor beta chains from one sample sequenced in a study of shared clonotypes between healthy human individuals. TCRdb's table, derived via immunoSEQ multiplex PCR, lists solely in-frame clones and lacks some. The data hold hundreds of thousands of clones, with 73% observed a single time. The sequencing sample was made of memory CD4+ T cells sorted from blood. Sample subset: CD45RA-negative fraction. The origin of the receptors is a woman younger than 45 in good health.

There are many counts of this clone. V and J are TRBV11-2 and TRBJ2-2, with D maybe TRBD1 (6 bases). Per germline, CDR1 SGHAT and CDR2 FQNNGV. V dropped 4 bases and J dropped 4 bases, with 22 bases sitting between them. The CDR3 consists of 18 residues. CDR3 protein: CASSWGFTGSRTTGELFF. The CDR3, as DNA: TGTGCCAGCAGCTGGGGATTTACAGGGTCGCGTACCACCGGGGAGCTGTTTTTT.

The chain joins TRBV18 to TRBJ2-1, with D unclear. With 1 base removed from V and 5 bases from J, the gap between germline ends came to 9 bases. The length of the CDR3 is 14 residues. Germline lookup yields CDR1 KGHSH and CDR2 LQKENI. The chain's CDR3 is CASSPLAPDNEQFF. The CDR3 region has the DNA TGTGCCAGCTCACCACTCGCCCCCGACAATGAGCAGTTCTTC.

This clone was picked up a small number of times. J is TRBJ1-3 and V is TRBV7-9; a weak D match, TRBD1 (6 bases). CDR3 length: 14 amino acids. The V end lost 10 bases, the J end lost 3 bases, and 16 bases lay between the germline ends. Germline CDR1 reads SEHNR; CDR2 reads FQNEAQ (reference sequence). In DNA form, the CDR3 reads TGTGCCACCGCGGCGGGGGCAGGTGGAAACACCATATATTTT. Encoded protein: CATAAGAGGNTIYF.

The CDR3 nucleotides are TGTGCCAGCAGTCCCCTGGACCAGACCGCCAAGTATTTT. Protein: CASSPLDQTAKYF. The chain links TRBV27 to TRBJ2-3, with unresolved D. CDR3 length: 13 amino acids. The germline gives CDR1 MNHEY, CDR2 SMNVEV (reference sequence). Trimming cost V 5 bases and J 13 bases, with 19 bases left between them.

V usage is TRBV19 and J usage is TRBJ2-3, with 8 bases fitting TRBD2. CDR3 length equals 16 residues. Germline-derived CDR1 and CDR2 are LNHDA and SQIVND (reference sequence). V dropped 5 bases and J dropped 0; count of bases not matched to a gene: 7. The CDR3 DNA is TGTGCCAGTAGTTCCCTTTCTAGCGGGAGCACAGATACGCAGTATTTT. Protein: CASSSLSSGSTDTQYF. The complete variable domain, with remaining parts taken from reference TRBV19 and TRBJ2-3, reads DGGITQSPKYLFRKEGQNVTLSCEQNLNHDAMYWYRQDPGQGLRLIYYSQIVNDFQKGDIAEGYSVSREKKESFPLTVTSAQKNPTAFYLCASSSLSSGSTDTQYFGPGTRLTVL.

This chain connects TRBV11-2 to TRBJ1-1, with a tentative D call TRBD1 (5 bases). Trimming took off 5 bases at V and 2 bases at J, with 15 bases between the two ends. CDR3 length: 15 amino acids. CDR1 is SGHAT, CDR2 FQNNGV, per germline. The CDR3 coding sequence is TGTGCCAGCAGCCAACGACAGATTGCAAACACTGAAGCTTTCTTT. Residues: CASSQRQIANTEAFF.

The J gene is TRBJ1-2, the V gene TRBV6-1, with a possible D match to TRBD1 (6 bases). V dropped 7 bases and J dropped 2 bases, with 8 bases sitting between them. In germline, CDR1 is MNHNS, CDR2 SASEGT. The CDR3 has 12 residues. In nucleotides, the CDR3 is TGTGCCAGCAAGGGGGGGAACTATGGCTACACCTTC. This codes for CASKGGNYGYTF.

V gene TRBV11-2 combines with J gene TRBJ2-3; TRBD1 agrees at 12 bases. V lost 4 bases, J lost 7 bases, and 3 bases stayed unmatched. The CDR3 sequence is 14 residues long. Germline V gives CDR1 SGHAT, CDR2 FQNNGV. Here the CDR3 DNA reads TGTGCCAGCAGCTCGGGACAGGGGGCGAATACGCAGTATTTT. Its translation is CASSSGQGANTQYF. Full variable domain (remainder filled in from reference TRBV11-2 and TRBJ2-3): EAGVAQSPRYKIIEKRQSVAFWCNPISGHATLYWYQQILGQGPKLLIQFQNNGVVDDSQLPKDRFSAERLKGVDSTLKIQPAKLEDSAVYLCASSSGQGANTQYFGPGTRLTVL.

The CDR3 protein is CAWRRQGLTEAFF. The CDR3 region has the DNA TGTGCCTGGAGAAGACAGGGACTGACTGAAGCTTTCTTT. The chain links TRBV30 to TRBJ1-1, with TRBD1 matching over 7 bases. Germline assignment: CDR1 GTSNPN and CDR2 SVGIG (reference sequence). CDR3 length equals 13 residues. V was pared by 3 bases and J by 5 bases, with 6 bases of the junction left unmatched.

The V gene is TRBV18, the J gene TRBJ2-7; maybe TRBD2 (5 bases). The V end lost 5 bases, the J end lost 5 bases, and 10 bases lay between the germline ends. The length of the CDR3 is 12 residues. The germline V gene encodes CDR1 KGHSH and CDR2 LQKENI. This CDR3 is CASSGSSDEQYF. The CDR3, as DNA: TGTGCCAGCTCAGGGAGCTCGGACGAGCAGTACTTC.

This clone was picked up many times. The chain has TRBV6-6 and TRBJ2-5; TRBD1 matches at 9 bases. Germline-derived CDR1 and CDR2 are MNHNY and SVGAGI (reference sequence). The CDR3 has 15 amino acids. The ends lost 6 bases at V and 7 bases at J; junction bases unmatched: 12. The CDR3 nucleotides read TGTGCCAGCAGCACAGGGGGCGGAGAAAGAGGGACCCAGTACTTC. This codes for CASSTGGGERGTQYF.

The chain has TRBV11-2 and TRBJ2-6; D is unclear. Trimming stripped 1 base from V and 0 bases from J, with 10 bases between. The CDR3 runs 17 residues. Per the germline V gene, CDR1 is SGHAT and CDR2 is FQNNGV. CDR3 protein: CASSLGAQSSGANVLTF. DNA for the CDR3: TGTGCCAGCAGCTTAGGGGCCCAAAGCTCTGGGGCCAACGTCCTGACTTTC.

This chain links TRBV19 with TRBJ1-5, with 7 bases identical to TRBD1. CDR3 length equals 17 residues. Unmatched junction bases numbered 15, after V lost 9 bases and J lost 1 base. The germline CDR1 and CDR2 sequences are LNHDA and SQIVND (reference sequence). For the CDR3, the DNA is TGTGCCAGACCCCGGCTGACAGGGATGGAAAGCAATCAGCCCCAGCATTTT. It specifies CARPRLTGMESNQPQHF.

The chain couples TRBV28 to TRBJ2-5; 12 nucleotides agree with TRBD2. From germline, CDR1 is MDHEN and CDR2 SYDVKM. The J segment lost 4 bases and the V segment lost 5 bases, leaving 8 bases of the junction unmatched. This CDR3 contains 16 residues. CDR3 nucleotide sequence: TGTGCCAGCAGTGAACAACTAGCGGGAGGTCGAGAGACCCAGTACTTC. The encoded protein is CASSEQLAGGRETQYF.

The chain employs TRBV2 and TRBJ2-6; maybe TRBD1 (5 bases). Germline CDR1 SNHLY, CDR2 FYNNEI. Trimming left V 3 bases short and J 2 bases short, with 8 bases between. The CDR3 spans 15 residues. Here the CDR3 reads CASSEQGTGANVLTF. For the CDR3, the DNA is TGTGCCAGCAGTGAGCAGGGAACTGGGGCCAACGTCCTGACTTTC.

This chain uses TRBV4-2 with TRBJ2-7; 7 bases line up with TRBD2. The junction had 11 bases not matched to a gene; V was cut back by 1 base and J by 5 bases. The CDR3 covers 16 residues. In germline, CDR1 is LGHNA, CDR2 YNFKEQ. The CDR3 DNA is TGTGCCAGCAGCCAAGGGACGGGAGGATCGAGTAACGAGCAGTACTTC. It yields the protein CASSQGTGGSSNEQYF.

This chain links TRBV9 with TRBJ1-1; D is uncertain. CDR3 length equals 12 residues. Germline V lookup: CDR1 SGDLS, CDR2 YYNGEE. Trimming took off 0 bases at V and 8 bases at J, with 8 bases between the two ends. The CDR3 loop is CASSVVGKEAFF. The CDR3 DNA reads as TGTGCCAGCAGCGTAGTGGGCAAAGAAGCTTTCTTT.

The chain has TRBV5-4 and TRBJ2-7; D is unresolved. This CDR3 is built from 11 residues. V lost 4 bases, J lost 5 bases, and 7 bases lay in between. Germline CDR1 and CDR2: SGHNT and YYREEE (reference sequence). CDR3 sequence reads: CASSIAHEQYF. DNA of the CDR3: TGTGCCAGCAGCATAGCCCACGAGCAGTACTTC.

This clone showed up just a few times. This rearrangement joins TRBV18 to TRBJ2-1; the match to TRBD2 covers 7 bases. Losses at the gene ends were 3 bases for V and 0 bases for J; bases not matched to a gene: 8. This CDR3 comprises 17 residues. Germline lookup yields CDR1 KGHSH and CDR2 LQKENI. The CDR3, as DNA: TGTGCCAGCTCACCGGGACTACGGGATAGCTCCTACAATGAGCAGTTCTTC. Amino acid sequence: CASSPGLRDSSYNEQFF. The full variable domain, with the rest looked up from reference TRBV18 and TRBJ2-1, is NAGVMQNPRHLVRRRGQEARLRCSPMKGHSHVYWYRQLPEEGLKFMVYLQKENIIDESGMPKERFSAEFPKEGPSILRIQQVVRGDSAAYFCASSPGLRDSSYNEQFFGPGTRLTVL.

The J gene is TRBJ2-2, the V gene TRBV27, with 7 bases lining up with TRBD1. Losses at the gene ends were 3 bases for V and 6 bases for J; bases not matched to a gene: 1. This CDR3 region has 13 residues. Germline loops: CDR1 MNHEY, CDR2 SMNVEV (reference sequence). The CDR3 protein is CASSFDRAGELFF. CDR3 bases: TGTGCCAGCAGTTTCGACAGGGCCGGGGAGCTGTTTTTT.

Many counts were recorded for this clone. The chain joins TRBV11-2 to TRBJ1-3; D gene ambiguous. The CDR3 sequence is 15 residues long. Per the germline V gene, CDR1 is SGHAT and CDR2 is FQNNGV. Trimming shortened V by 4 bases and J by 0 bases, and 10 bases separated the two germline ends. CDR3 nucleotides: TGTGCCAGCAGCTCCCTCAAGGGCTCTGGAAACACCATATATTTT. Its protein product is CASSSLKGSGNTIYF.

Details on this clone: Other DNA sequences in this specimen translate into the identical CDR3. This sequence joins TRBV9 and TRBJ2-5, with a possible D match to TRBD2 (6 bases). This CDR3 has 14 residues. Trimming took 2 bases from V and 5 from J, leaving 13 bases between them. Germline V gives CDR1 SGDLS, CDR2 YYNGEE. CDR3 amino acids: CASSVGGSGETQYF. Written as DNA, the CDR3 is TGTGCCAGCAGCGTTGGGGGGTCGGGCGAGACCCAGTACTTC.

The chain couples TRBV30 to TRBJ2-3; D not resolved. Trimming cost V 2 bases and J 0 bases, with 6 bases left between them. Germline assignment: CDR1 GTSNPN and CDR2 SVGIG (reference sequence). The CDR3 consists of 13 residues. The CDR3 here is CAWSPASTDTQYF. In DNA form, the CDR3 reads TGTGCCTGGAGTCCGGCTAGCACAGATACGCAGTATTTT.

This clone was detected ten times or more. The chain carries TRBV5-1 and TRBJ1-1, with no clear D. The CDR3 sequence is 14 residues long. V lost 1 base, J lost 2 bases, and 9 bases lay in between. Germline V gene sequence: CDR1 SGHRS, CDR2 YFSETQ. The CDR3 loop reads CASSLLADNTEAFF. In DNA form, the CDR3 reads TGCGCCAGCAGCTTGCTCGCCGACAACACTGAAGCTTTCTTT.

In this sample, this clone turned up a few times. The gene calls are TRBV30 and TRBJ1-2; no firm D call. V was trimmed by 2 bases and J by 11 bases, leaving 12 bases between them. This CDR3 spans 11 amino acids. From germline, CDR1 is GTSNPN and CDR2 SVGIG (reference sequence). The CDR3 sequence is CAWSSPRAYTF. The CDR3 bases are TGTGCCTGGAGTAGTCCACGAGCGTACACCTTC.

The chain is built from TRBV5-1 and TRBJ1-4; TRBD1 matches at 8 bases. CDR3 length: 17 residues. The V gene's germline CDR1 is SGHRS and CDR2 YFSETQ. The J segment lost 3 bases and the V segment lost 0 bases, leaving 7 bases of the junction unmatched. The CDR3 reads CASSLGRTGPANEKLFF. Here the CDR3 DNA reads TGCGCCAGCAGCTTGGGTCGGACAGGGCCCGCTAATGAAAAACTGTTTTTT.

This clone appeared once. This chain joins TRBV5-1 and TRBJ1-2, with 10 bases matching TRBD1. CDR3 size: 15 residues. CDR1 is SGHRS, CDR2 YFSETQ, per germline. Trimming cost V 0 bases and J 5 bases; bases outside gene matches: 4. In DNA, the CDR3 is TGCGCCAGCAGCTTGGATTGGGACAGGGGATATGGCTACACCTTC. It yields the protein CASSLDWDRGYGYTF.

CDR3 region: CSVQWDSGVDEQYF. In DNA, the CDR3 is TGCAGCGTTCAGTGGGACTCGGGAGTGGACGAGCAGTACTTC. The V call is TRBV29-1, the J call TRBJ2-5; possible D gene TRBD2, 6 bases. The DNA matches TRBJ2-7 better at its end, which makes the J call doubtful. This CDR3 is built from 14 residues. Germline V gene data show CDR1 as SQVTM and CDR2 as ANQGSEA.